This TCR beta chain was sequenced for a study of blood T cells in healthy people across ages. Study-level results: Higher diversity, along with more naive CD4+ cells, distinguished long-lived donors from aged donors.

This CDR3 has 16 residues. Trimming took 5 bases from V and 0 from J; bases not matched to a gene: 6. The V gene's germline CDR1 is SEHNR and CDR2 FQNEAQ (reference sequence). This clonotype was counted a few times. Its antigen is unknown. For the second PCR, which ran for about 7 to 11 cycles, a sample-barcoded 5' primer and a J-beta primer mix were used. TCRdb re-called the 5' RACE reads with MiXCR, one entry per CDR3 protein. The data contain 700,000 or so distinct CDR3 sequences, 20% to 25% of them singletons. The J gene is TRBJ1-3, the V gene TRBV7-9; 8 nucleotides line up with TRBD1. Input material: blood. This TCR derives from an older man in good health. For the CDR3, the DNA is TGTGCCAGCAGCCGACAGGGGACGAGCTCTGGAAACACCATATATTTT. It specifies CASSRQGTSSGNTIYF.